This TCR beta chain was captured in a study of control samples from healthy donors and cancer patients. The V and J ends lost 1 base and 1 base respectively, with 11 bases between them. Germline V lookup: CDR1 SGHRS, CDR2 YFSETQ. This CDR3 is built from 16 residues. Here immunoSEQ multiplex PCR was the method, and the copy in TCRdb shows in-frame clones only, minus some. The table includes roughly 130,000 clones, approximately 90% detected once. Sequenced input: blood. This chain links TRBV5-1 with TRBJ1-4; D is perhaps TRBD1 (5 bases). The TCR sequence derives from a man aged 18 to 35 in good health. The CDR3 is CASSLQMRGTNEKLFF. For the CDR3, the DNA is TGCGCCAGCAGCTTGCAGATGAGGGGAACTAATGAAAAACTGTTTTTT.